This T cell receptor beta chain was sequenced during a study of immune evolution from preneoplasia to lung adenocarcinoma. Assay: immunoSEQ multiplex PCR; the TCRdb copy retains only in-frame clones and omits some. Of 14,000 or so clones in the sample, 85% were seen once. This clone showed up just a few times. The CDR3 spans 15 residues. CDR1 and CDR2 from the germline V gene are KGHSH and LQKENI. The V gene lost 5 bases and the J gene lost 8 bases, with 18 bases spanning the gap. This chain links TRBV18 with TRBJ1-4; unclear D gene. Material: FFPE lung adenocarcinoma in situ tissue. The receptor's source is a donor older than 65 with lung adenocarcinoma. The DNA of the CDR3 is TGTGCCAGCTCATTAGACATGATCGGGTCGGAAAAACTGTTTTTT. This gives the protein CASSLDMIGSEKLFF.